The 10 T cell receptor beta chains below all came from one sample that was sequenced in a study of T-cell memory formation after mild COVID-19. TCRdb re-derived calls from the 5' RACE reads in MiXCR, one entry per CDR3 protein. The repertoire holds some 600,000 distinct CDR3 sequences, with 15% to 20% as singletons. Input material: PBMCs or a T cell subset sorted from them (not recorded which). The receptors originated from an adult woman who had mild COVID-19 (a few samples of this study predate the infection). Cell type and time point are not known.

This clonotype is a singleton in its sample. The CDR3 sequence: CASSQEGTGIKETQYF. DNA for the CDR3: TGCGCCAGCAGCCAAGAGGGGACAGGGATAAAGGAGACCCAGTACTTC. The chain has TRBV4-3 and TRBJ2-5; TRBD1 matches 9 bases. The germline V gene has CDR1 LGHNA and CDR2 YSLEER. The ends lost 0 bases at V and 5 bases at J; junction bases unmatched: 7. The CDR3 spans 16 residues.

This clonotype was detected ten times or more. V usage is TRBV3-1 and J usage is TRBJ2-7; 8 positions agree with TRBD2. The J segment lost 1 base and the V segment lost 1 base, leaving 6 bases of the junction unmatched. Germline values: CDR1 LGHDT, CDR2 YNNKEL (reference sequence). The CDR3 loop spans 16 amino acids. The CDR3 sequence: CASSQGAGVLSYEQYF. DNA for the CDR3: TGTGCCAGCAGCCAAGGAGCGGGAGTTCTGTCCTACGAGCAGTACTTC.

The rearrangement links TRBV20-1 to TRBJ1-1, with 8 bases that match TRBD1. Trimming at V came to 6 bases and at J to 2 bases, leaving 14 bases not matched to a gene. Germline CDR1 DFQATT, CDR2 SNEGSKA (reference sequence). The length of the CDR3 is 16 residues. The CDR3 region has the DNA TGCAGTGCGAACCCGGGACGACAGGGGAAAAACACTGAAGCTTTCTTT. Amino acid sequence: CSANPGRQGKNTEAFF.

The V call is TRBV27, the J call TRBJ2-1, with a weak D call TRBD2 (5 bases). The germline gives CDR1 MNHEY, CDR2 SMNVEV (reference sequence). The CDR3 sequence is 13 residues long. Trimming stripped 1 base from V and 8 bases from J, with 9 bases between. The CDR3 nucleotides read TGTGCCAGCAGTTTATTTCGGGGAGATGAGCAGTTCTTC. As protein: CASSLFRGDEQFF.

This sequence joins TRBV11-2 and TRBJ2-2; 10 positions match TRBD1. J lost 5 bases, V lost 2 bases, and 11 bases had no gene match. There are 18 residues in the CDR3. Germline V gene data show CDR1 as SGHAT and CDR2 as FQNNGV. CDR3 DNA sequence: TGTGCCAGCAGCTTAAAATCCGGGACAGGGGCTTATACCGGGGAGCTGTTTTTT. Residues: CASSLKSGTGAYTGELFF.

This clonotype showed up just a few times. The chain uses TRBV7-9 and TRBJ2-1; TRBD2 agrees at 8 bases. From germline, CDR1 is SEHNR and CDR2 FQNEAQ (reference sequence). This CDR3 is 15 amino acids long. The ends lost 8 bases at V and 7 bases at J; junction bases unmatched: 13. The chain's CDR3 is CASSLGVSGTNEQFF. As DNA, the CDR3 is TGTGCCAGCTCCCTGGGGGTTAGCGGGACAAATGAGCAGTTCTTC.

This clonotype occurred a few times. This chain uses TRBV7-7 with TRBJ1-5; 9 nucleotides align to TRBD1. V lost 5 bases and J lost 10; bases outside the gene matches: 12. Germline V gene sequence: CDR1 SSHAT, CDR2 FNYEAQ (reference sequence). This CDR3 comprises 15 residues. CDR3 coding DNA: TGTGCCAGCAGCGTTCGGGACAGGGAGGAGTCACCCCAGCATTTT. It encodes CASSVRDREESPQHF.

The rearrangement joins TRBV7-9 to TRBJ1-3; no reliable D call. In germline, CDR1 is SEHNR, CDR2 FQNEAQ (reference sequence). V gave up 5 bases and J gave up 0 bases, with 14 bases separating them. This CDR3 comprises 16 residues. CDR3 sequence reads: CASSPFGAFSGNTIYF. Written as DNA, the CDR3 is TGTGCCAGCAGCCCTTTCGGAGCCTTCTCTGGAAACACCATATATTTT.

The chain has TRBV12-3 or TRBV12-4 and TRBJ1-4, with TRBD1 matching 9 bases. CDR3 length equals 15 residues. The trim removed 4 bases at V and 5 bases at J, leaving 5 bases unmatched. The CDR3 sequence: CASSYGTGRNEKLFF. The CDR3 region has the DNA TGTGCCAGCAGTTATGGGACAGGGCGAAATGAAAAACTGTTTTTT.

Only a few counts were recorded for this clonotype. This sequence joins TRBV27 and TRBJ2-1; TRBD2 aligns across 8 bases. Germline trimming cut 8 bases from V and 3 bases from J; bases unmatched to any gene: 12. The length of the CDR3 is 16 residues. CDR1 is MNHEY, CDR2 SMNVEV, per germline (reference sequence). The CDR3 is CASGAQGSGSYNEQFF. The CDR3 DNA reads as TGTGCCAGCGGGGCCCAGGGGAGCGGGAGCTACAATGAGCAGTTCTTC.